This T cell receptor beta chain was recorded in a study of identical twins. Whole-study results and caveats: Invariant populations such as MAIT and iNKT cells could partly muddle zero-insertion analyses. Beta clonotypes that were abundant in cord blood contained fewer insertions, a pattern absent from memory repertoires.

TCRdb fed the 5' RACE reads into MiXCR, producing one record per CDR3 protein. The data show roughly 770,000 distinct CDR3 sequences, 15% to 20% seen once. This clonotype was observed a handful of times. The antigen is unknown. The CDR3 is 13 amino acids. With V trimmed by 6 bases and J by 5 bases, 10 bases remained unmatched. The germline gives CDR1 DFQATT, CDR2 SNEGSKA (reference sequence). In addition, the sample was reused for a study of T cells expressing NK-cell markers. That source adds: The authors sequenced eight donors, of whom seven were HCMV-seropositive and one was seronegative.

Sample: PBMCs. The TCR comes from a woman under 30 in good health. This chain links TRBV20-1 with TRBJ2-7, with 7 bases lining up with TRBD2. The CDR3 coding sequence is TGCAGTGCACCCCTGGGGAGCGGGAACGAGCAGTACTTC. Translation gives CSAPLGSGNEQYF.